The clone carrying this TCR beta chain was detected a few times. The antigen is undetermined. These data belong to a study of regulatory T cells in long-lasting Graves disease. Germline values: CDR1 DFQATT, CDR2 SNEGSKA (reference sequence). The CDR3 runs 18 residues. With V trimmed by 5 bases and J by 4 bases, 19 bases remained unmatched. The authors built TCR beta libraries using iRepertoire HTBI primers and Arm-PCR of CDR3 regions. TCRdb redid the calling of the multiplex PCR reads with MiXCR, one entry per CDR3 protein. The repertoire has hundreds of thousands of distinct CDR3 sequences, around 17% of them found once; the top ten carry 15% to 20%. Points from the study as a whole: TCR diversity was lower in persistent Graves' patients than in newly diagnosed ones. The researchers studied only peripheral blood, not thyroid tissue.

The time point denotes: newly diagnosed GD, antithyroid drugs for less than 3 months. PBMCs were the source of the RNA used for TCR sequencing. Diagnosis followed American Thyroid Association guidelines for Graves' disease. Another study also made use of these data, one on T cells in Graves' hyperthyroidism and ophthalmopathy. That paper adds: With the HTBI primer set, the TCR CDR3 went through a first round of RT-PCR.

This chain connects TRBV20-1 to TRBJ2-2; TRBD2 aligns across 7 bases. This receptor was identified in a woman under 40 with Graves disease. This specimen consisted of peripheral blood mononuclear cells (PBMCs), obtained at new diagnosis, from a patient treated with antithyroid drugs. The CDR3 DNA is TGCAGTGCTCCTATACGGACTAGTCGGCTAAGAGGCACCGGGGAGCTGTTTTTT. Protein: CSAPIRTSRLRGTGELFF.